This TCR beta chain was found in a study of cytomegalovirus exposure and HLA in healthy donors. General observations from the study: For most TCR beta V segments, an earlier analysis put the productive rate at about 90% or about 30% of the time.

A word on this clone: Its matching antigen is unknown.

The PCR made use of 60 Vbeta and 13 Jbeta primers. Assay: immunoSEQ multiplex PCR; the TCRdb copy retains only in-frame clones and omits some. In the table there are roughly 130,000 clones, 80% to 85% of which are singletons. The clonotype comes from a man aged 18 to 35 in good health and CMV-seronegative. Sequenced material: PBMCs.

CDR3 sequence: CSVRYLGTPADTGELFF. For the CDR3, the DNA is TGCAGCGTTCGATACTTAGGGACACCCGCGGACACCGGGGAGCTGTTTTTT. The chain employs TRBV29-1 and TRBJ2-2; perhaps TRBD1 as D (6 bases). The V gene lost 5 bases and the J gene lost 3 bases, with 22 bases spanning the gap. CDR3 length: 17 residues. CDR1 is SQVTM and CDR2 is ANQGSEA in the germline V gene.